One TCR beta chain is described in this entry. These data are taken from a study of shared clonotypes between healthy human individuals. Only in-frame clones appear in the TCRdb table, and some are missing; sequencing was by immunoSEQ multiplex PCR. The top ten clones hold under 0.65% of a sample with about 1 million clones, around 78% of them seen once. Only Caucasian adults living in Nashville, Tennessee made up the donor group. Looked up from germline, CDR1 is SGHDN and CDR2 is FVKESK. The CDR3 totals 13 residues. Trimming stripped 2 bases from V and 3 bases from J, with 8 bases between. J is TRBJ2-7 and V is TRBV14; D tentatively fits TRBD1 or TRBD2 (6 bases each). This clonotype was sampled from a man aged 18 to 30 in good health. Some clones in this sample may be carry-over from other donors' samples. The sample was memory CD4+ T cells from PBMCs. Subset noted: CD45RA-negative fraction. The CDR3 nucleotides read TGTGCCAGCAGCCAAAGGGGGGTCTACGAGCAGTACTTC. As protein: CASSQRGVYEQYF.